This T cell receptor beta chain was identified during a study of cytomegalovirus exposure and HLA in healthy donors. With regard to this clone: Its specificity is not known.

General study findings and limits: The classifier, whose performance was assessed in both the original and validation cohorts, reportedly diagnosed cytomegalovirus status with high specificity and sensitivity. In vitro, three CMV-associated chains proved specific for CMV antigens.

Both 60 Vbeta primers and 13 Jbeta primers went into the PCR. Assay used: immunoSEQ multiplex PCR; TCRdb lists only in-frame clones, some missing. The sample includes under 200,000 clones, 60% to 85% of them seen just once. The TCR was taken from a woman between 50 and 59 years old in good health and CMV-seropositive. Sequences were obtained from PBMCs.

The CDR3 is CASSPETSSYNEQFF. For the CDR3, the DNA is TGTGCCAGCAGCCCTGAGACTAGCTCCTACAATGAGCAGTTCTTC. V gene TRBV5-5 combines with J gene TRBJ2-1, with D perhaps matching TRBD2 (6 bases). Germline CDR1 SGHKS, CDR2 YYEKEE (reference sequence). V lost 4 bases, J lost 0 bases, and 11 bases lay in between. The CDR3 contains 15 residues.